This passage covers 14 T cell receptor beta chains from one sample sequenced in a study of regulatory T cells in long-lasting Graves disease. Time point of the sample: newly diagnosed GD, antithyroid drugs for less than 3 months. The TCR library was made from RNA extracted from PBMCs. Construction of the TCR beta libraries employed iRepertoire HTBI primers in conjunction with Arm-PCR of CDR3 regions. TCRdb ran MiXCR on the multiplex PCR reads and lists one entry per CDR3 protein. The repertoire holds 350,000 to 450,000 distinct CDR3 sequences, with 15% as singletons. These same data were also listed under a study on T cells in Graves' hyperthyroidism and ophthalmopathy.

The source material was peripheral blood mononuclear cells (PBMCs), sampled at new diagnosis, from a patient treated with antithyroid drugs. All receptors derive from a woman in her 30s with Graves disease.

This clonotype was seen a handful of times. V and J are TRBV9 and TRBJ2-2; D possibly matches TRBD1 or TRBD2 (5 bases each). The germline V gene encodes CDR1 SGDLS and CDR2 YYNGEE. The CDR3 has 15 residues. V was clipped by 2 bases and J by 6 bases, with 14 bases between them. The CDR3 DNA reads TGTGCCAGCAGCGTCGAAGGGGTCGGGGCCGGGGAGCTGTTTTTT. Amino acid sequence: CASSVEGVGAGELFF.

Details on this clonotype: A far larger clone is a single base away, which makes a read error likely. This sequence joins TRBV6-2 or TRBV6-3 and TRBJ2-7; tentatively, D is TRBD2 (6 bases). The last part of the DNA fits TRBJ2-1 better; the J call may be wrong. The germline gives CDR1 MNHEY, CDR2 SVGEGT. The CDR3 sequence is 11 residues long. For the CDR3, the DNA is TGTGCCAGCGGTTACGGGAGTGAGCAGTTCTTC. Translating gives CASGYGSEQFF.

This clonotype was seen only a few times. Mismatch with germline at one junction end may stem from a read error. The chain links TRBV24-1 to TRBJ2-1; no clear D. Germline CDR1 KGHDR, CDR2 SFDVKD. The CDR3 runs 14 residues. The CDR3 loop reads CAISDSYSYNEQFF. The DNA for the CDR3 is TGTGCCATCAGTGATTCCTACAGTTACAATGAGCAGTTCTTC.

The table lists this clonotype with many counts. V usage is TRBV2 and J usage is TRBJ2-3, with 13 bases lining up with TRBD2. CDR3 size: 14 residues. CDR1 and CDR2 from the germline V gene are SNHLY and FYNNEI. Trimming at V came to 2 bases and at J to 12 bases, leaving 5 bases not matched to a gene. The CDR3 protein is CASSEWTSGSLQYF. The CDR3 DNA reads TGTGCCAGCAGTGAATGGACTAGCGGGAGTCTACAGTATTTT.

The chain joins TRBV20-1 to TRBJ1-6; maybe TRBD1 (5 bases). Germline V lookup: CDR1 DFQATT, CDR2 SNEGSKA (reference sequence). Between the trimmed V and J ends, which lost 0 bases and 0 bases, there was a span of 6 bases. This CDR3 region has 15 residues. The CDR3 sequence is CSAREDNSYNSPLHF. Here the CDR3 DNA reads TGCAGTGCTAGAGAGGACAACTCCTATAATTCACCCCTCCACTTT.

V usage is TRBV28 and J usage is TRBJ2-2; 8 bases match TRBD2. The CDR3 sequence is 16 residues long. From germline, CDR1 is MDHEN and CDR2 SYDVKM. The V segment lost 4 bases and the J segment 4 bases; nucleotides outside the gene matches: 8. CDR3 sequence (DNA): TGTGCCAGCAGTTCAAAGCGGGAGCGACGCACCGGGGAGCTGTTTTTT. Its translation is CASSSKRERRTGELFF.

The rearrangement joins TRBV18 to TRBJ1-3, with D perhaps matching TRBD1 (5 bases). CDR1 is KGHSH, CDR2 LQKENI, per germline. The V and J ends lost 5 bases and 0 bases respectively, with 11 bases between them. The CDR3 has 15 residues. The CDR3 loop is CASSSTGTSGNTIYF. In nucleotides, the CDR3 is TGTGCCAGCTCATCTACAGGAACCTCTGGAAACACCATATATTTT.

This clonotype turned up a few times. The chain carries TRBV14 and TRBJ2-1; 10 bases line up with TRBD2. Germline CDR1 is SGHDN and CDR2 is FVKESK. The V gene end was trimmed by 0 bases and the J gene end by 5 bases; junction bases not matched to a gene: 7. The CDR3 is made up of 17 amino acids. The chain's CDR3 is CASSQDPPSGSNNEQFF. CDR3 DNA: TGTGCCAGCAGCCAAGACCCCCCTAGCGGGAGTAACAATGAGCAGTTCTTC.

In this sample, this clonotype turned up a few times. This sequence joins TRBV5-6 and TRBJ2-7; perhaps TRBD1 as D (6 bases). CDR3 size: 13 residues. CDR1 and CDR2 (germline): SGHDT, YYEEEE. V was pared by 4 bases and J by 0 bases, with 8 bases between. The CDR3 DNA is TGTGCCAGCAGCGGACAGATCTCCTACGAGCAGTACTTC. This translates into CASSGQISYEQYF.

The table lists this clonotype with many counts. The chain couples TRBV2 to TRBJ2-1; maybe TRBD2 (5 bases). Trimming cost V 6 bases and J 4 bases, with 16 bases left between them. This CDR3 comprises 15 residues. The germline gives CDR1 SNHLY, CDR2 FYNNEI. This CDR3 is CASSVQTGLYNEQFF. The CDR3 nucleotides are TGTGCCAGCAGCGTACAAACCGGACTTTACAATGAGCAGTTCTTC.

This clonotype was recorded at least ten times. The chain uses TRBV12-3 or TRBV12-4 and TRBJ2-3, with 13 nucleotides matching TRBD2. This CDR3 spans 16 amino acids. Trimming at V came to 5 bases and at J to 3 bases, leaving 5 bases not matched to a gene. The CDR3 is CASSRGLAGSTDTQYF. The CDR3 DNA reads TGTGCCAGCAGTAGGGGACTAGCGGGAAGTACAGATACGCAGTATTTT.

This clonotype was recorded a few times. CDR3 bases: TGCAGCGTTGAGAGCAGGGACAGGGAATTTCGGCAGTACTTC. Its translation: CSVESRDREFRQYF. The V gene is TRBV29-1, the J gene TRBJ2-7; 9 bases match TRBD1. Germline V gives CDR1 SQVTM, CDR2 ANQGSEA. The CDR3 runs 14 residues. The ends lost 3 bases at V and 9 bases at J; junction bases unmatched: 12.

This clonotype was detected ten times or more. The rearrangement joins TRBV20-1 to TRBJ1-1, with 7 positions matching TRBD1. The germline V gene encodes CDR1 DFQATT and CDR2 SNEGSKA (reference sequence). V lost 7 bases, J lost 3 bases, and 5 bases stayed unmatched. The CDR3 runs to 12 residues. The CDR3 loop is CSGRTGDTEAFF. The CDR3 region has the DNA TGCAGTGGTCGTACAGGGGACACTGAAGCTTTCTTT.

This clonotype appeared many times. The chain uses TRBV12-3 or TRBV12-4 and TRBJ1-1; D gene unclear. V was cut by 1 base and J by 11 bases, with 8 bases left in between. There are 11 residues in the CDR3. The CDR3 is CASSLGGKAFF. As DNA, the CDR3 is TGTGCCAGCAGTTTAGGTGGGAAGGCTTTCTTT.